The 27 T cell receptor beta chains below come from one sample, sequenced in a study of cytomegalovirus exposure and HLA in healthy donors. Measured with immunoSEQ multiplex PCR; TCRdb has only the in-frame clones, and not every one. The table includes 150,000 to 200,000 clones, 75% to 90% detected once. The source material was PBMCs. The receptors stem from a woman under 30 in good health and CMV-seronegative.

This rearrangement joins TRBV6-5 to TRBJ2-7; 9 nucleotides line up with TRBD1. Looked up from germline, CDR1 is MNHEY and CDR2 is SVGAGI. There are 15 residues in the CDR3. The trim removed 5 bases at V and 6 bases at J, leaving 11 bases unmatched. CDR3 coding DNA: TGTGCCAGCAGTCCCCCGGGACAGGGTCGTCGCGAGCAGTACTTC. Encoded protein: CASSPPGQGRREQYF.

J is TRBJ2-2 and V is TRBV11-3, with 10 bases matching TRBD2. CDR3 length equals 16 residues. V shed 3 bases and J 6 bases; nucleotides not matched to a gene: 7. Germline CDR1 and CDR2: SGHNT and YENEEA. The DNA of the CDR3 is TGTGCCAGCAGCTTTGGGAAGCTAGCGGGAGCCGGGGAGCTGTTTTTT. This codes for CASSFGKLAGAGELFF.

The chain couples TRBV7-9 to TRBJ2-7; 9 nucleotides line up with TRBD1. V gave up 5 bases and J gave up 2 bases; unmatched junction bases: 10. The CDR3 is 16 amino acids. Germline assignment: CDR1 SEHNR and CDR2 FQNEAQ (reference sequence). The DNA of the CDR3 is TGTGCCAGCAGCCTGTTCCGGGACAGGGTGGCCTACGAGCAGTACTTC. Translation: CASSLFRDRVAYEQYF.

The rearrangement joins TRBV29-1 to TRBJ2-5; 7 bases map to TRBD1. In germline, CDR1 is SQVTM, CDR2 ANQGSEA. With 7 bases clipped from V and 4 bases from J, the junction kept 18 bases outside the gene matches. This CDR3 comprises 16 residues. CDR3 residues: CSAPSQTAGGGETQYF. Written as DNA, the CDR3 is TGCAGCGCTCCCTCCCAAACGGCAGGGGGTGGAGAGACCCAGTACTTC.

The chain recombines TRBV6-1 with TRBJ2-7, with 8 bases lining up with TRBD1. The V gene's germline CDR1 is MNHNS and CDR2 SASEGT. The V and J ends lost 6 bases and 5 bases, in that order; junction bases with no gene match: 9. The CDR3 length is 14 residues. CDR3 bases: TGTGCCAGCAGGGGGACAGGCCCCCCCAACGAGCAGTACTTC. Protein sequence: CASRGTGPPNEQYF.

This clone was detected only once. The chain combines TRBV5-1 with TRBJ2-3, with D tentatively TRBD2 (6 bases). Germline assignment: CDR1 SGHRS and CDR2 YFSETQ. V dropped 0 bases and J dropped 4 bases, with 9 bases sitting between them. The CDR3 runs 14 residues. This CDR3 is CASSLGLVPDTQYF. In nucleotides, the CDR3 is TGCGCCAGCAGCTTGGGACTAGTCCCAGATACGCAGTATTTT.

The chain recombines TRBV2 with TRBJ2-6; 10 bases are a match to TRBD1. V was clipped by 7 bases and J by 1 base; unmatched bases: 4. The CDR3 is made up of 16 amino acids. Per germline, CDR1 SNHLY and CDR2 FYNNEI. The CDR3 loop reads CASTPGQGSGANVLTF. The CDR3 nucleotides read TGTGCCAGCACTCCGGGACAGGGGTCTGGGGCCAACGTCCTGACTTTC. The full variable domain, in which reference TRBV2 and TRBJ2-6 provide the parts outside the CDR3, is EPEVTQTPSHQVTQMGQEVILRCVPISNHLYFYWYRQILGQKVEFLVSFYNNEISEKSEIFDDQFSVERPDGSNFTLKIRSTKLEDSAMYFCASTPGQGSGANVLTFGAGSRLTVL.

The chain recombines TRBV5-4 with TRBJ1-2; D may be TRBD1 (5 bases). Germline values: CDR1 SGHNT, CDR2 YYREEE (reference sequence). The CDR3 is made up of 14 amino acids. Trimming cost V 0 bases and J 8 bases, with 14 bases left between them. CDR3 sequence reads: CASSLGQSRWGYTF. CDR3 nucleotides: TGTGCCAGCAGCTTGGGACAGTCAAGGTGGGGCTACACCTTC.

The chain has TRBV4-1 and TRBJ2-7, with D unclear. There are 12 residues in the CDR3. Between the trimmed V and J ends, which lost 1 base and 7 bases, there was a span of 8 bases. Germline CDR1 MGHRA, CDR2 YSYEKL. CDR3 protein: CASSQGPREQYF. The CDR3 bases are TGCGCCAGCAGCCAAGGCCCCCGGGAGCAGTACTTC.

This rearrangement joins TRBV5-1 to TRBJ2-3, with D possibly matching TRBD2 (6 bases). Per the germline V gene, CDR1 is SGHRS and CDR2 is YFSETQ. Trimming took off 1 base at V and 8 bases at J, with 11 bases between the two ends. The CDR3 is 13 residues long. CDR3: CASSLSGVVTQYF. The CDR3 DNA sequence: TGCGCCAGCAGCTTGTCGGGAGTGGTTACGCAGTATTTT.

This clone appeared once. J is TRBJ2-7 and V is TRBV19, with D perhaps TRBD2 (5 bases). The CDR3 is 14 residues long. The V gene lost 3 bases and the J gene lost 7 bases, with 16 bases spanning the gap. Germline V gives CDR1 LNHDA, CDR2 SQIVND (reference sequence). The CDR3 sequence is CASSIPSTTGEQYF. Here the CDR3 DNA reads TGTGCCAGTAGTATCCCATCGACCACGGGGGAGCAGTACTTC.

This rearrangement joins TRBV7-9 to TRBJ1-2; D is ambiguous. Trimming took off 2 bases at V and 1 base at J, with 11 bases between the two ends. Looked up from germline, CDR1 is SEHNR and CDR2 is FQNEAQ (reference sequence). CDR3 length equals 15 residues. CDR3 loop: CASSLLSVVNYGYTF. CDR3 sequence (DNA): TGTGCCAGCAGCTTACTCTCGGTGGTTAACTATGGCTACACCTTC.

The CDR3: CASSQLLDSPGDYGYTF. CDR3 sequence (DNA): TGTGCCAGCAGCCAACTCCTCGACAGCCCAGGGGACTATGGCTACACCTTC. The V and J genes are TRBV4-2 and TRBJ1-2, with D possibly matching TRBD1 (6 bases). This CDR3 comprises 17 residues. V lost 2 bases, J lost 3 bases, and 19 bases lay in between. The germline V gene encodes CDR1 LGHNA and CDR2 YNFKEQ.

This chain uses TRBV14 with TRBJ2-6, with 8 bases that match TRBD1. Unmatched junction bases numbered 10, after V lost 0 bases and J lost 0 bases. The CDR3 loop spans 20 amino acids. CDR1 is SGHDN and CDR2 is FVKESK in the germline V gene. The CDR3 spells CASSQDSYWTGSSGANVLTF. CDR3 bases: TGTGCCAGCAGCCAAGATTCCTACTGGACAGGGAGCTCTGGGGCCAACGTCCTGACTTTC.

The J gene is TRBJ1-4, the V gene TRBV9, with 10 bases fitting TRBD1. The junction had 10 bases not matched to a gene; V was cut back by 4 bases and J by 4 bases. The CDR3 spans 17 residues. The germline gives CDR1 SGDLS, CDR2 YYNGEE. This chain's CDR3 is CASSQYYGQGVNEKLFF. CDR3 sequence (DNA): TGTGCCAGCAGCCAATACTATGGACAGGGGGTTAATGAAAAACTGTTTTTT.

V is TRBV2 and J is TRBJ1-1; D not resolved. Trimming pared 3 bases from V and 1 base from J, leaving 12 bases between. This CDR3 is built from 15 residues. Germline values: CDR1 SNHLY, CDR2 FYNNEI. The CDR3 coding sequence is TGTGCCAGCAGTGAGGACGGGGTTTGGAACACTGAAGCTTTCTTT. Its translation: CASSEDGVWNTEAFF.

In this sample, this clone turned up once. V is TRBV7-2 and J is TRBJ1-5; D is perhaps TRBD1 (5 bases). Germline lookup yields CDR1 SGHTA and CDR2 FQGNSA. This CDR3 spans 14 amino acids. Trimming took off 4 bases at V and 7 bases at J, with 14 bases between the two ends. DNA for the CDR3: TGTGCCAGCAGCTCCCGATTCTGGGGCCAGCCCCAGCATTTT. Its translation: CASSSRFWGQPQHF.

V usage is TRBV14 and J usage is TRBJ2-7; possibly TRBD2 for D (6 bases). Trimming cost V 1 base and J 5 bases, with 12 bases left between them. Per germline, CDR1 SGHDN and CDR2 FVKESK. This CDR3 comprises 14 residues. The CDR3 coding sequence is TGTGCCAGCAGCCAAGGGGGAGGTATCGACGAGCAGTACTTC. It codes for CASSQGGGIDEQYF.

J is TRBJ2-1 and V is TRBV2, with 14 bases that match TRBD2. This CDR3 comprises 18 residues. The J segment lost 7 bases and the V segment lost 10 bases, leaving 18 bases of the junction unmatched. Germline CDR1 reads SNHLY; CDR2 reads FYNNEI. CDR3 loop: CATQAAVTSGGAANEQFF. CDR3 coding DNA: TGTGCCACCCAAGCCGCTGTGACTAGCGGGGGGGCCGCAAATGAGCAGTTCTTC.

This clone occurred once. The genes are TRBV4-1 and TRBJ2-7, with D tentatively TRBD1 (5 bases). Germline V gene data show CDR1 as MGHRA and CDR2 as YSYEKL. The V end was cut by 0 bases, the J end by 7 bases, with 19 bases between. The CDR3 loop spans 16 amino acids. The CDR3 sequence is CASSQEPQGAVVEQYF. CDR3 bases: TGCGCCAGCAGCCAAGAGCCCCAAGGGGCCGTGGTAGAGCAGTACTTC.

The J gene is TRBJ1-1, the V gene TRBV27; TRBD1 agrees at 8 bases. The CDR3 runs to 14 residues. Germline V gives CDR1 MNHEY, CDR2 SMNVEV (reference sequence). Trimming removed 5 bases from V and 3 bases from J; junction bases left unmatched: 5. Here the CDR3 reads CASSPKQGDTEAFF. DNA of the CDR3: TGTGCCAGCAGTCCCAAACAGGGGGACACTGAAGCTTTCTTT.

V usage is TRBV2 and J usage is TRBJ2-3; D not resolved. Germline V gene lookup returns CDR1 SNHLY and CDR2 FYNNEI. The CDR3 is 10 residues long. Deletions cut 9 bases from V and 3 bases from J, with 4 bases between. CDR3 coding DNA: TGTGCCAGTCAAACAGATACGCAGTATTTT. Its protein is CASQTDTQYF.

This rearrangement joins TRBV6-5 to TRBJ1-4; D remains ambiguous. Between the trimmed V and J ends, which lost 2 bases and 5 bases, there was a span of 9 bases. The germline V gene has CDR1 MNHEY and CDR2 SVGAGI. This CDR3 comprises 14 residues. The CDR3 loop reads CASSYTRMNEKLFF. For the CDR3, the DNA is TGTGCCAGCAGTTACACGCGGATGAATGAAAAACTGTTTTTT.

The CDR3 here is CATSRDQGAMAKNIQYF. As DNA, the CDR3 is TGTGCCACCAGCAGAGATCAGGGGGCGATGGCCAAAAACATTCAGTACTTC. The V and J genes are TRBV15 and TRBJ2-4; the match to TRBD1 covers 8 bases. Looked up from germline, CDR1 is LNHNV and CDR2 is YYDKDF (reference sequence). There are 17 residues in the CDR3. With 0 bases clipped from V and 1 base from J, the junction kept 5 bases outside the gene matches.

The sample holds one count of this clone. This chain uses TRBV27 with TRBJ1-1, with D tentatively TRBD1 (6 bases). Germline assignment: CDR1 MNHEY and CDR2 SMNVEV (reference sequence). V lost 8 bases to trimming and J lost 2 bases, with 12 bases between them. The CDR3 loop spans 13 amino acids. As DNA, the CDR3 is TGTGCCAGCTCACAGGGTAGAAACACTGAAGCTTTCTTT. Its translation is CASSQGRNTEAFF.

The chain has TRBV19 and TRBJ1-1; 7 bases fit TRBD1. Germline CDR1 and CDR2: LNHDA and SQIVND (reference sequence). Trimming cost V 3 bases and J 5 bases; bases outside gene matches: 9. The CDR3 is 15 amino acids. The CDR3: CASSIRQGLGTEAFF. The CDR3 DNA reads TGTGCCAGTAGTATCAGACAGGGCTTGGGGACTGAAGCTTTCTTT.

The chain uses TRBV7-6 and TRBJ1-3, with TRBD1 identical over 7 bases. The J segment lost 0 bases and the V segment lost 5 bases, leaving 4 bases of the junction unmatched. The CDR3 is 15 amino acids. In germline, CDR1 is SGHVS, CDR2 FNYEAQ. CDR3 DNA sequence: TGTGCCAGCAGCCCAGGGACAGACTCTGGAAACACCATATATTTT. Translation: CASSPGTDSGNTIYF.